The 9 T cell receptor beta chains below were found in one sample sequenced in a study of shared clonotypes between healthy human individuals. The table came from immunoSEQ multiplex PCR; TCRdb's copy has only in-frame clones and leaves some out. The profile covers over a million clones, with roughly 96% appearing a single time and approximately 1.1% taken by the ten largest. The sample taken for sequencing was naive CD4+ T cells sorted from blood. Documented subset: CD45RA+ positively selected. These receptors originate from a man aged 25-40 years in good health.

The V gene is TRBV28, the J gene TRBJ2-2; 15 nucleotides agree with TRBD2. The ends lost 5 bases at V and 1 base at J; junction bases unmatched: 5. Germline V lookup: CDR1 MDHEN, CDR2 SYDVKM. The CDR3 sequence is 18 residues long. The CDR3 DNA reads TGTGCCAGCAGTATTGGGACTAGCGGGAGGTGGAACACCGGGGAGCTGTTTTTT. It translates to CASSIGTSGRWNTGELFF. The full variable domain, with the rest looked up from reference TRBV28 and TRBJ2-2, is DVKVTQSSRYLVKRTGEKVFLECVQDMDHENMFWYRQDPGLGLRLIYFSYDVKMKEKGDIPEGYSVSREKKERFSLILESASTNQTSMYLCASSIGTSGRWNTGELFFGEGSRLTVL.

This chain joins TRBV19 and TRBJ1-4, with a weak D call TRBD1 (5 bases). V lost 4 bases and J 3 bases, leaving 15 bases between the germline ends. Germline V gives CDR1 LNHDA, CDR2 SQIVND (reference sequence). The CDR3 is 16 residues long. CDR3 sequence (DNA): TGTGCCAGTAGTACCCGGGACGGAACAGCTAATGAAAAACTGTTTTTT. Protein sequence: CASSTRDGTANEKLFF.

The chain joins TRBV5-4 to TRBJ2-7; 9 nucleotides match TRBD2. The CDR3 consists of 15 residues. Per the germline V gene, CDR1 is SGHNT and CDR2 is YYREEE (reference sequence). V shed 1 base and J 4 bases; nucleotides not matched to a gene: 6. The DNA of the CDR3 is TGTGCCAGCAGCTTGCGGCGGGAGGGGAAATACGAGCAGTACTTC. Its protein is CASSLRREGKYEQYF.

V gene TRBV11-3 combines with J gene TRBJ2-2; no firm D call. Per germline, CDR1 SGHNT and CDR2 YENEEA. Trimming pared 1 base from V and 2 bases from J, leaving 8 bases between. This CDR3 is built from 15 residues. CDR3 sequence (DNA): TGTGCCAGCAGCTTAGCCCCCACTAACACCGGGGAGCTGTTTTTT. It yields the protein CASSLAPTNTGELFF.

The J gene is TRBJ1-5, the V gene TRBV15; TRBD1 matches at 7 bases. J was trimmed by 5 bases and V by 6 bases; bases with no gene match: 7. Germline lookup yields CDR1 LNHNV and CDR2 YYDKDF (reference sequence). The CDR3 loop spans 14 amino acids. The CDR3 loop is CATSATGNHQPQHF. In DNA form, the CDR3 reads TGTGCCACCAGTGCGACAGGGAATCATCAGCCCCAGCATTTT.

The chain employs TRBV9 and TRBJ2-2; 7 bases are shared with TRBD1. This CDR3 has 17 residues. The germline gives CDR1 SGDLS, CDR2 YYNGEE. Unmatched junction bases numbered 13, after V lost 2 bases and J lost 6 bases. CDR3 sequence reads: CASSVRPDRARAGELFF. The CDR3 region has the DNA TGTGCCAGCAGCGTCCGACCCGACAGGGCGAGGGCCGGGGAGCTGTTTTTT.

The chain joins TRBV30 to TRBJ2-7; D gene unclear. Germline V gives CDR1 GTSNPN, CDR2 SVGIG (reference sequence). The V gene lost 0 bases and the J gene lost 4 bases, with 13 bases spanning the gap. The CDR3 runs to 14 residues. In nucleotides, the CDR3 is TGTGCCTGGAGTGTACGGTCCAAATTTTACGAGCAGTACTTC. Its translation: CAWSVRSKFYEQYF.

V and J are TRBV6-4 and TRBJ2-1; D may match TRBD1 or TRBD2 (5 bases each). This CDR3 region has 15 residues. Germline values: CDR1 MRHNA, CDR2 SNTAGT. Trimming stripped 3 bases from V and 3 bases from J, with 12 bases between. The CDR3 spells CASSESGSGYNEQFF. The CDR3 nucleotides read TGTGCCAGCAGTGAGTCAGGGAGTGGCTACAATGAGCAGTTCTTC.

V gene TRBV25-1 combines with J gene TRBJ2-7; D is undetermined. Germline lookup yields CDR1 MGHDK and CDR2 SYGVNS. The CDR3 totals 13 residues. V dropped 2 bases and J dropped 3 bases, with 8 bases sitting between them. The CDR3 bases are TGTGCCAGCAGTGAAGGTGCCTACTACGAGCAGTACTTC. Translating gives CASSEGAYYEQYF.